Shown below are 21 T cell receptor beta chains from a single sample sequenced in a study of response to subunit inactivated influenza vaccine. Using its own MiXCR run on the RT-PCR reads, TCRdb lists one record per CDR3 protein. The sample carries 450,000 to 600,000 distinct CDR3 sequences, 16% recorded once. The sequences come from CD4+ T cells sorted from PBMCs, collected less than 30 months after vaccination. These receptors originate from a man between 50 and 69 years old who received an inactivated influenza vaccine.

The CDR3, as DNA: TGTGCCAGCAGCTGGGACAGGCTAAACACTGAAGCTTTCTTT. It yields the protein CASSWDRLNTEAFF. The chain employs TRBV7-9 and TRBJ1-1, with TRBD1 identical over 8 bases. The CDR3 totals 14 residues. V trimming: 4 bases; J trimming: 2 bases; junction bases outside the gene matches: 3. From germline, CDR1 is SEHNR and CDR2 FQNEAQ (reference sequence).

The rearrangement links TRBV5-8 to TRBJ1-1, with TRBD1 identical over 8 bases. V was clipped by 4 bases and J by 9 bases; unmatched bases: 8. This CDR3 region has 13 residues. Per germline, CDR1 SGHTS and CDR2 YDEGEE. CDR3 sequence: CASSGGQGKKAFF. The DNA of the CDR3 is TGTGCCAGCAGCGGTGGACAGGGAAAGAAAGCTTTCTTT.

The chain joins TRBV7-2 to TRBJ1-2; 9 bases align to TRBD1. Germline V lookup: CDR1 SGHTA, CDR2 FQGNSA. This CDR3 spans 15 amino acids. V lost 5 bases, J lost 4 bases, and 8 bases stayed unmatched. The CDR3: CASSLGQGPGYGYTF. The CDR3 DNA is TGTGCCAGCAGCCTCGGACAGGGGCCTGGCTATGGCTACACCTTC.

The CDR3 nucleotides read TGCAGTGCTAGAGGGACAGTGAACACCGGGGAGCTGTTTTTT. Translating it yields CSARGTVNTGELFF. The chain recombines TRBV20-1 with TRBJ2-2, with TRBD1 as a possible D gene (6 bases). CDR1 is DFQATT and CDR2 is SNEGSKA in the germline V gene (reference sequence). V dropped 1 base and J dropped 1 base, with 7 bases sitting between them. The CDR3 length is 14 residues.

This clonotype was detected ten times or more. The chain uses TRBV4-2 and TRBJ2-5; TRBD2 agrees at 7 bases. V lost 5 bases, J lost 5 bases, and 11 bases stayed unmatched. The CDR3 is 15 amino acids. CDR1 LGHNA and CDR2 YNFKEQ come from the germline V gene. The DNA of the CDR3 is TGTGCCAGCAGCAGTGCGAGCGGGGTCGCGGAGACCCAGTACTTC. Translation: CASSSASGVAETQYF.

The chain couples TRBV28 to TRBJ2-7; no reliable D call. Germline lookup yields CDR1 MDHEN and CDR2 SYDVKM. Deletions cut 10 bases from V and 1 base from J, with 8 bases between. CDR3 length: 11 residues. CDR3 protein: CAIGPSYEQYF. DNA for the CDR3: TGTGCCATTGGACCGTCCTACGAGCAGTACTTC.

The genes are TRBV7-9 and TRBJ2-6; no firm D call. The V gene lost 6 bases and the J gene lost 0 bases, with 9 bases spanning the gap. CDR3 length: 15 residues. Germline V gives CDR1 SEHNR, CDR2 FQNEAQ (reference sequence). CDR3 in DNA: TGTGCCAGCAGTACGCAAAGCTCTGGGGCCAACGTCCTGACTTTC. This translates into CASSTQSSGANVLTF.

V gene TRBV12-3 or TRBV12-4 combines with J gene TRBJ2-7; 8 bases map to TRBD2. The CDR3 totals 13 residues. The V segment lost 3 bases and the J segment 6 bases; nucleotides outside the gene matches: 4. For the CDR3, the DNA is TGTGCCAGCAGTTTCGGGACTAGTCGCGAGCAGTACTTC. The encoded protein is CASSFGTSREQYF.

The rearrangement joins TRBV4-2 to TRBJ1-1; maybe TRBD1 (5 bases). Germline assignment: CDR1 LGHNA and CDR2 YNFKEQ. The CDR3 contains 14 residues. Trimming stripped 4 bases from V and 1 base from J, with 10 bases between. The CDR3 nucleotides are TGTGCCAGCAGCCCCGACAGCCAGAACACTGAAGCTTTCTTT. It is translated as CASSPDSQNTEAFF.

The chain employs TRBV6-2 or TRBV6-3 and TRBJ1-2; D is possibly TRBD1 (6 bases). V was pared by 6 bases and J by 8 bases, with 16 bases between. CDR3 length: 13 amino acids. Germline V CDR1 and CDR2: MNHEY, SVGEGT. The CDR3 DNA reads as TGTGCCAGCAGACCAGGGGCAGGGGACGGCTACACCTTC. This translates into CASRPGAGDGYTF.

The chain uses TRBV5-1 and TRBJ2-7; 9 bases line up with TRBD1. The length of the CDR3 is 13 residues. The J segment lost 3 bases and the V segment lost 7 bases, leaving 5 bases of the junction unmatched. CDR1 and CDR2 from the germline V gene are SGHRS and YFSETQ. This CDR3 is CASGQGSLYEQYF. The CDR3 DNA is TGCGCCAGCGGACAGGGGAGCCTCTACGAGCAGTACTTC. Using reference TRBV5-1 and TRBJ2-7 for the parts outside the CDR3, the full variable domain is KAGVTQTPRYLIKTRGQQVTLSCSPISGHRSVSWYQQTPGQGLQFLFEYFSETQRNKGNFPGRFSGRQFSNSRSEMNVSTLELGDSALYLCASGQGSLYEQYFGPGTRLTVT.

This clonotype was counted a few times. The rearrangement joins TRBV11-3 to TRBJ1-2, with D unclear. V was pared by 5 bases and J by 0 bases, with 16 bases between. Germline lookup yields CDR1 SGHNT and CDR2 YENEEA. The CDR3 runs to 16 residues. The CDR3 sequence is CASSAFLLQPNYGYTF. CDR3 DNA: TGTGCCAGCAGCGCTTTCCTCCTGCAGCCTAACTATGGCTACACCTTC.

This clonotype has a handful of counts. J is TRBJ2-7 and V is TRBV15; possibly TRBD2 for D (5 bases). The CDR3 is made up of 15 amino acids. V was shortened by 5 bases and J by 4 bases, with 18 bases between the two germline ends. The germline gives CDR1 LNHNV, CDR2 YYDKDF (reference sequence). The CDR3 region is CATSPSFGPGYEQYF. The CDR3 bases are TGTGCCACCAGCCCCTCCTTTGGCCCGGGGTACGAGCAGTACTTC.

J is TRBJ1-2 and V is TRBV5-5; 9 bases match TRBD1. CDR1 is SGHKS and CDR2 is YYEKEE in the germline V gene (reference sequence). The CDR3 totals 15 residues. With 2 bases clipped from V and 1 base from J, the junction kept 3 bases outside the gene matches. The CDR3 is CASSFGTGYNYGYTF. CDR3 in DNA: TGTGCCAGCAGCTTCGGGACAGGGTATAACTATGGCTACACCTTC.

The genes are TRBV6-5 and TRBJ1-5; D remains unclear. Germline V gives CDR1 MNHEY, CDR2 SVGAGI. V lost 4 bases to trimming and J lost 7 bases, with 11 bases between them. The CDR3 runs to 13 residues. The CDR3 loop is CASSFSYGQPQHF. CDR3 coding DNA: TGTGCCAGCAGTTTTTCCTACGGACAGCCCCAGCATTTT.

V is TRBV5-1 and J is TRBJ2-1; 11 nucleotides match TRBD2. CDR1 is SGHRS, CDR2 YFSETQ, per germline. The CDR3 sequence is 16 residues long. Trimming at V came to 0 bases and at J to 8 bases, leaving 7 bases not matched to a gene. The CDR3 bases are TGCGCCAGCAGCTTGGGTCGTAGCGGGGGGGCACATGAGCAGTTCTTC. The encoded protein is CASSLGRSGGAHEQFF.

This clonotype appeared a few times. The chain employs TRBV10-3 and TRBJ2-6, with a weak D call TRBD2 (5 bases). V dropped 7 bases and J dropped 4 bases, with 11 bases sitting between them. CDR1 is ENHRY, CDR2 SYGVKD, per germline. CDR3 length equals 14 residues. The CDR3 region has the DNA TGTGCCATCACCGGAGGCTCCGGGGCCAACGTCCTGACTTTC. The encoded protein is CAITGGSGANVLTF.

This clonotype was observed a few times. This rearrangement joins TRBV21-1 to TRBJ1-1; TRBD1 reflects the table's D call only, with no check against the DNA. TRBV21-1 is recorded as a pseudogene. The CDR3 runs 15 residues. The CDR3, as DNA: TGTGCCAGCAGCCGCCGCGGGACCGCGAACACTGAAGCTTTCTTT. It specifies CASSRRGTANTEAFF.

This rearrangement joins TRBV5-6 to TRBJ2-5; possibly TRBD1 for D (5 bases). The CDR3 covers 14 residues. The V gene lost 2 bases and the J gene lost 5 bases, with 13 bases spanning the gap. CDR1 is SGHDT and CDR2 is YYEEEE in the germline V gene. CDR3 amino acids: CASSFPGQGETQYF. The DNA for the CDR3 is TGTGCCAGCAGCTTCCCCGGGCAGGGTGAGACCCAGTACTTC.

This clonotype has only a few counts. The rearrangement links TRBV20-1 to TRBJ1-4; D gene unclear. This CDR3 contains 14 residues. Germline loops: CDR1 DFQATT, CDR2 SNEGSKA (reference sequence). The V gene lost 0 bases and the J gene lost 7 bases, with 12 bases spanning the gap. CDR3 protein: CSARDQLSGEKLFF. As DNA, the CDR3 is TGCAGTGCTAGAGATCAGCTGTCGGGTGAAAAACTGTTTTTT.

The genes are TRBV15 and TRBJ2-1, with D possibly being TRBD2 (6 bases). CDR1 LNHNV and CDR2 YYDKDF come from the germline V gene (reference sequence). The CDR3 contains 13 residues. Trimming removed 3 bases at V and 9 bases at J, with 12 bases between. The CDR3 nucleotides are TGTGCCACCAGCAGGGGGGGAGAGTTTGAGCAGTTCTTC. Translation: CATSRGGEFEQFF.